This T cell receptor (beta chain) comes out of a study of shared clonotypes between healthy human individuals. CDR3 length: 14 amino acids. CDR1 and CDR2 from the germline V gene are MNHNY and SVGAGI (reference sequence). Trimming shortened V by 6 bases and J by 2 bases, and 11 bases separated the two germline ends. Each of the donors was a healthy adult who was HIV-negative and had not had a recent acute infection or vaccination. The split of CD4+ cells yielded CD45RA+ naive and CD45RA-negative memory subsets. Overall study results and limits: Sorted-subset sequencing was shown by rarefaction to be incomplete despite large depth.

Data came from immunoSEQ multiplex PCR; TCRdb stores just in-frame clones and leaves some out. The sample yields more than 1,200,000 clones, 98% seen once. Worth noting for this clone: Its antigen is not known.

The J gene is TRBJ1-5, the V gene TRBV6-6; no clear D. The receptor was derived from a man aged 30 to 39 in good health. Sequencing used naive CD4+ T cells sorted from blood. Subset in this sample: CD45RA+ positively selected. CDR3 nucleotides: TGTGCCAGCAGCTCCACAGCTGGCAATCAGCCCCAGCATTTT. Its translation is CASSSTAGNQPQHF.